This T cell receptor beta chain is drawn from a study of blood T cell repertoires in COVID-19. Background on the study: PBMCs, B-cell-depleted T cells, or T cells were the source of the cDNA or gDNA that made up the material.

In the case of this clone: Different DNA sequences within this sample yield the same CDR3.

The table came from immunoSEQ multiplex PCR; TCRdb's copy has only in-frame clones and leaves some out. The sample shows some 220,000 clones, 86% of them seen only once. Individuals drawn from 20 to 25 US areas were roughly 18 to 100 years old. Donors were grouped by their self-reported clinical history. Germline CDR1 reads SGDLS; CDR2 reads YYNGEE. This CDR3 is 14 amino acids long. V was clipped by 0 bases and J by 2 bases, with 9 bases between them. The gene calls are TRBV9 and TRBJ2-7, with a tentative D call TRBD2 (6 bases). Sequenced material: PBMCs or T cells enriched from blood (not recorded which). The receptor's source is a woman between 40 and 50 years old with acute COVID-19. This CDR3 is CASSVAGGTYEQYF. The CDR3 DNA is TGTGCCAGCAGCGTAGCCGGGGGAACCTACGAGCAGTACTTC. Using reference TRBV9 and TRBJ2-7 for the parts outside the CDR3, the full variable domain is DSGVTQTPKHLITATGQRVTLRCSPRSGDLSVYWYQQSLDQGLQFLIQYYNGEERAKGNILERFSAQQFPDLHSELNLSSLELGDSALYFCASSVAGGTYEQYFGPGTRLTVT.